These 21 T cell receptor beta chains originate from one sample sequenced in a study of blood T cell repertoires in COVID-19. Libraries were prepared by immunoSEQ multiplex PCR; TCRdb keeps only in-frame clonotypes and omits some of them. The sample has some 190,000 clones; 75% to 85% are singletons. Sequencing was performed on peripheral blood. These receptor sequences come from a man in his 60s with acute or convalescent COVID-19.

This chain joins TRBV6-5 and TRBJ1-2; perhaps TRBD1 as D (6 bases). The V end lost 8 bases, the J end lost 7 bases, and 23 bases lay between the germline ends. Per germline, CDR1 MNHEY and CDR2 SVGAGI. The CDR3 spans 15 residues. CDR3 loop: CASLTIRGGIGGYTF. The CDR3 DNA is TGTGCCAGCCTTACAATCAGGGGTGGCATAGGTGGCTACACCTTC.

The CDR3 region has the DNA TGTGCCAGCGGCCCCGGAGCCCGTAGCACAGATACGCAGTATTTT. The encoded protein is CASGPGARSTDTQYF. The chain carries TRBV2 and TRBJ2-3; D remains unclear. CDR1 and CDR2 from the germline V gene are SNHLY and FYNNEI. V lost 8 bases, J lost 0 bases, and 15 bases lay in between. The CDR3 loop spans 15 amino acids.

The rearrangement links TRBV6-6 to TRBJ2-6; possible D gene TRBD2, 5 bases. This CDR3 spans 17 amino acids. The ends were cut back, 5 bases at V and 0 bases at J, with 14 bases in the middle. Germline loops: CDR1 MNHNY, CDR2 SVGAGI (reference sequence). The CDR3 region has the DNA TGTGCCAGCAGTCTCCTAGGAGGAGACTCTGGGGCCAACGTCCTGACTTTC. Translated: CASSLLGGDSGANVLTF.

The chain couples TRBV24-1 to TRBJ2-3, with 10 positions matching TRBD2. Trimming at V came to 4 bases and at J to 3 bases, leaving 9 bases not matched to a gene. The CDR3 is 17 amino acids. Looked up from germline, CDR1 is KGHDR and CDR2 is SFDVKD. The CDR3 DNA follows: TGTGCCACCAGTGACAGATCGCTAGCGGGAGATACAGATACGCAGTATTTT. It codes for CATSDRSLAGDTDTQYF.

This sequence joins TRBV28 and TRBJ1-3; D is perhaps TRBD1 (6 bases). The germline V gene encodes CDR1 MDHEN and CDR2 SYDVKM. Trimming removed 6 bases from V and 3 bases from J, with 9 bases in between. The CDR3 extends over 13 amino acids. The CDR3 reads CASSTGLGNTIYF. The CDR3 DNA follows: TGTGCCAGCAGCACAGGGCTTGGAAACACCATATATTTT. The variable domain in full, completed from reference TRBV28 and TRBJ1-3, reads DVKVTQSSRYLVKRTGEKVFLECVQDMDHENMFWYRQDPGLGLRLIYFSYDVKMKEKGDIPEGYSVSREKKERFSLILESASTNQTSMYLCASSTGLGNTIYFGEGSWLTVV.

The chain is built from TRBV7-8 and TRBJ1-6; the match to TRBD1 covers 7 bases. Germline CDR1 and CDR2: SGHVS and FQNEAQ. V was clipped by 3 bases and J by 7 bases; unmatched bases: 6. The CDR3 contains 15 residues. CDR3 coding DNA: TGTGCCAGCAGCTTTGGGGGACAGCCCAATTCACCCCTCCACTTT. Its translation is CASSFGGQPNSPLHF.

This clone came up once. The chain uses TRBV12-5 and TRBJ2-7; D possibly corresponds to TRBD2 (6 bases). The CDR3 loop spans 14 amino acids. Germline V gene sequence: CDR1 LGHNT, CDR2 FRNRAP. V lost 3 bases to trimming and J lost 0 bases, with 9 bases between them. CDR3 loop: CASGLGTDSYEQYF. As DNA, the CDR3 is TGTGCTAGTGGTTTAGGGACTGACTCCTACGAGCAGTACTTC. The full variable domain, rest sourced from reference TRBV12-5 and TRBJ2-7, is DARVTQTPRHKVTEMGQEVTMRCQPILGHNTVFWYRQTMMQGLELLAYFRNRAPLDDSGMPKDRFSAEMPDATLATLKIQPSEPRDSAVYFCASGLGTDSYEQYFGPGTRLTVT.

A word on this clone: A read error may account for a junction end that differs from germline. The V gene is TRBV7-7, the J gene TRBJ2-3, with D possibly matching TRBD2 (6 bases). Germline V CDR1 and CDR2: SSHAT, FNYEAQ (reference sequence). The CDR3 has 16 residues. The DNA of the CDR3 is TGTGCTAGCAGCTTAGGGGCCAGCGGGAGCACAGATACGCAGTATTTT. This codes for CASSLGASGSTDTQYF.

This clone was seen once. The rearrangement links TRBV27 to TRBJ2-1; the match to TRBD2 covers 11 bases. The CDR3 totals 15 residues. With 6 bases clipped from V and 3 bases from J, the junction kept 4 bases outside the gene matches. Germline V gives CDR1 MNHEY, CDR2 SMNVEV (reference sequence). CDR3 loop: CASRRTSGGYNEQFF. The CDR3 coding sequence is TGTGCCAGCAGACGCACTAGCGGGGGCTACAATGAGCAGTTCTTC.

CDR3 nucleotide sequence: TGCGCCAGCAGCAATCCAGGGGGCGCGAATGGCTACACCTTC. This codes for CASSNPGGANGYTF. The rearrangement links TRBV5-1 to TRBJ1-2, with 8 bases lining up with TRBD1. The ends lost 4 bases at V and 6 bases at J; junction bases unmatched: 8. CDR3 length: 14 amino acids. CDR1 SGHRS and CDR2 YFSETQ come from the germline V gene. The full variable domain, its missing parts supplied by reference TRBV5-1 and TRBJ1-2, is KAGVTQTPRYLIKTRGQQVTLSCSPISGHRSVSWYQQTPGQGLQFLFEYFSETQRNKGNFPGRFSGRQFSNSRSEMNVSTLELGDSALYLCASSNPGGANGYTFGSGTRLTVV.

The V and J genes are TRBV3-1 (or the pseudogene TRBV3-2) and TRBJ2-1, with TRBD2 matching 7 bases. J was trimmed by 8 bases and V by 6 bases; bases with no gene match: 13. Germline lookup yields CDR1 LGHDT and CDR2 YNNKEL (reference sequence). The CDR3 consists of 15 residues. CDR3: CASSRPRAGVDEQFF. The CDR3 DNA reads TGTGCCAGCAGTCGCCCCCGGGCGGGAGTGGATGAGCAGTTCTTC.

The chain recombines TRBV19 with TRBJ1-5, with D possibly matching TRBD1 (5 bases). The V gene lost 2 bases and the J gene lost 6 bases, with 23 bases spanning the gap. The CDR3 runs to 18 residues. Germline loops: CDR1 LNHDA, CDR2 SQIVND (reference sequence). For the CDR3, the DNA is TGTGCCAGTAGTATACGGGCCAGGGCTTGGATAATAGGTCAGCCCCAGCATTTT. It yields the protein CASSIRARAWIIGQPQHF.

Remarks on this clone: Other DNA sequences in this sample translate to the same CDR3. V gene TRBV27 combines with J gene TRBJ1-2, with D uncertain. Per germline, CDR1 MNHEY and CDR2 SMNVEV (reference sequence). The CDR3 extends over 13 amino acids. V lost 4 bases, J lost 8 bases, and 14 bases lay in between. This CDR3 is CASSSPRGYGYTF. In DNA, the CDR3 is TGTGCCAGCAGTTCCCCACGGGGTTACGGCTACACCTTC.

This clone was detected once. The chain employs TRBV19 and TRBJ2-7; a possible D gene is TRBD2 (5 bases). This CDR3 is 12 amino acids long. V was shortened by 6 bases and J by 7 bases, with 13 bases between the two germline ends. CDR1 and CDR2 from the germline V gene are LNHDA and SQIVND (reference sequence). The CDR3 nucleotides read TGTGCCAGTAGGAGCGACTACGCGGAGCAGTACTTC. Amino acid sequence: CASRSDYAEQYF.

This chain connects TRBV20-1 to TRBJ2-7; D ambiguous. The CDR3 sequence is 13 residues long. Germline CDR1 and CDR2: DFQATT and SNEGSKA (reference sequence). Trimming stripped 3 bases from V and 1 base from J, with 10 bases between. CDR3 sequence: CSASSTVSYEQYF. Here the CDR3 DNA reads TGCAGTGCTAGTAGCACTGTATCCTACGAGCAGTACTTC.

The gene calls are TRBV9 and TRBJ2-3, with 14 bases aligning to TRBD2. The ends lost 0 bases at V and 1 base at J; junction bases unmatched: 4. The CDR3 totals 18 residues. Germline V gene lookup returns CDR1 SGDLS and CDR2 YYNGEE. The CDR3 sequence is CASSVARGLAGGTDTQYF. The CDR3 nucleotides read TGTGCCAGCAGCGTAGCTAGGGGACTAGCGGGAGGCACAGATACGCAGTATTTT.

The chain has TRBV5-1 and TRBJ2-1; tentative D call: TRBD2 (6 bases). Germline V gene sequence: CDR1 SGHRS, CDR2 YFSETQ. The CDR3 is 17 amino acids. The V gene lost 4 bases and the J gene lost 7 bases, with 24 bases spanning the gap. The CDR3 sequence: CASSPLGPRELRNEQFF. DNA of the CDR3: TGCGCCAGCAGCCCCCTGGGCCCCCGGGAGTTGAGAAATGAGCAGTTCTTC.

The CDR3, as DNA: TGTGCCAGCTCCCGGGACTACTCTGGAAACACCATATATTTT. This sequence encodes CASSRDYSGNTIYF. The chain joins TRBV5-8 to TRBJ1-3; weak D call: TRBD1 (5 bases). Germline V gene sequence: CDR1 SGHTS, CDR2 YDEGEE. The CDR3 is 14 residues long. V was trimmed by 7 bases and J by 0 bases, leaving 11 bases between them.

The rearrangement joins TRBV5-4 to TRBJ1-1; TRBD1 agrees at 8 bases. The germline V gene encodes CDR1 SGHNT and CDR2 YYREEE (reference sequence). The J segment lost 1 base and the V segment lost 4 bases, leaving 3 bases of the junction unmatched. This CDR3 is built from 14 residues. CDR3 sequence (DNA): TGTGCCAGCAGCCTGCAGGGGGCGAACACTGAAGCTTTCTTT. Translated: CASSLQGANTEAFF.

The V call is TRBV7-2, the J call TRBJ2-3; 8 positions match TRBD2. Per germline, CDR1 SGHTA and CDR2 FQGNSA. Trimming at V came to 3 bases and at J to 1 base, leaving 9 bases not matched to a gene. The CDR3 totals 17 residues. The CDR3 sequence: CASSFQQTAGGTDTQYF. CDR3 coding DNA: TGTGCCAGCAGCTTTCAACAGACAGCGGGAGGCACAGATACGCAGTATTTT.

The table lists this clone with a count of one. The V and J genes are TRBV5-6 and TRBJ1-2; D ambiguous. The CDR3 covers 12 residues. V was pared by 0 bases and J by 3 bases, with 3 bases between. Germline lookup yields CDR1 SGHDT and CDR2 YYEEEE. CDR3 in amino acids: CASSLADYGYTF. The CDR3 DNA is TGTGCCAGCAGCTTGGCAGACTATGGCTACACCTTC.